These 25 T cell receptor beta chains share one sample of origin, sequenced in a study of blood T cell repertoires in COVID-19. Libraries were prepared by immunoSEQ multiplex PCR; TCRdb keeps only in-frame clonotypes and omits some of them. This table has 150,000 to 200,000 clones, 79% appearing once. The specimen was peripheral blood. These TCRs come from a woman aged 40 to 55 with COVID-19, enrolled during active disease.

The rearrangement uses TRBV10-3 and TRBJ1-1; a weak D match, TRBD1 (5 bases). The germline V gene encodes CDR1 ENHRY and CDR2 SYGVKD. CDR3 length: 13 amino acids. V was cut by 6 bases and J by 7 bases, with 15 bases left in between. Here the CDR3 DNA reads TGTGCCATCAGCTCCGAACAGGCGATTGAAGCTTTCTTT. Translation: CAISSEQAIEAFF.

V gene TRBV24-1 combines with J gene TRBJ2-3; the match to TRBD2 covers 15 bases. V dropped 3 bases and J dropped 6; count of bases not matched to a gene: 6. CDR1 is KGHDR, CDR2 SFDVKD, per germline. The CDR3 loop spans 17 amino acids. The CDR3 loop is CATSDGLAGGPGDTQYF. The CDR3 bases are TGTGCCACCAGTGATGGACTAGCGGGAGGGCCGGGGGATACGCAGTATTTT.

This chain links TRBV7-2 with TRBJ2-3, with TRBD1 matching over 7 bases. The junction had 6 bases not matched to a gene; V was cut back by 1 base and J by 2 bases. CDR1 and CDR2 (germline): SGHTA, FQGNSA. The CDR3 sequence is 16 residues long. The CDR3 loop reads CASSLGGGRTTDTQYF. CDR3 sequence (DNA): TGTGCCAGCAGCTTAGGAGGGGGCCGGACCACAGATACGCAGTATTTT.

This chain links TRBV25-1 with TRBJ2-1; maybe TRBD2 (6 bases). This CDR3 region has 16 residues. Trimming stripped 5 bases from V and 1 base from J, with 15 bases between. Germline V CDR1 and CDR2: MGHDK, SYGVNS. This CDR3 is CASSPRLVYSYNEQFF. The CDR3 region has the DNA TGTGCCAGCAGTCCACGACTAGTCTATTCCTACAATGAGCAGTTCTTC.

This chain links TRBV29-1 with TRBJ1-1; unclear D gene. The CDR3 length is 13 residues. Trimming pared 3 bases from V and 1 base from J, leaving 9 bases between. Germline values: CDR1 SQVTM, CDR2 ANQGSEA. CDR3 in amino acids: CSVDRRENTEAFF. The CDR3 coding sequence is TGCAGCGTTGACAGGAGGGAGAACACTGAAGCTTTCTTT.

The chain has TRBV5-1 and TRBJ2-5, with D unclear. The CDR3 has 11 residues. The V end was cut by 5 bases, the J end by 5 bases, with 7 bases between. Per the germline V gene, CDR1 is SGHRS and CDR2 is YFSETQ. The CDR3 DNA reads as TGCGCCAGCAGTTTCGCGGAGACCCAGTACTTC. Its translation is CASSFAETQYF.

V and J are TRBV6-5 and TRBJ2-1; tentatively, D is TRBD1 (6 bases). V was trimmed by 8 bases and J by 2 bases, leaving 10 bases between them. The CDR3 spans 13 residues. The germline gives CDR1 MNHEY, CDR2 SVGAGI. The CDR3 here is CASGAGAYNEQFF. The DNA of the CDR3 is TGTGCCAGCGGGGCAGGGGCCTACAATGAGCAGTTCTTC.

In this sample, this clone turned up a few times. The chain carries TRBV12-5 and TRBJ2-1, with 8 positions matching TRBD2. The germline gives CDR1 LGHNT, CDR2 FRNRAP. CDR3 length equals 13 residues. Trimming took 5 bases from V and 10 from J; bases not matched to a gene: 7. The CDR3 reads CASGLPPGGEQFF. The CDR3 nucleotides are TGTGCTAGTGGTCTCCCCCCGGGGGGGGAGCAGTTCTTC.

The sample holds a few counts of this clone. This rearrangement joins TRBV7-9 to TRBJ2-2, with 14 bases aligning to TRBD2. The CDR3 covers 16 residues. Germline trimming cut 4 bases from V and 7 bases from J; bases unmatched to any gene: 5. Germline V lookup: CDR1 SEHNR, CDR2 FQNEAQ (reference sequence). The CDR3: CASSWGLAGASGELFF. The CDR3 region has the DNA TGTGCCAGCAGCTGGGGACTAGCGGGGGCGAGCGGGGAGCTGTTTTTT.

The V gene is TRBV21-1, the J gene TRBJ1-5; the table's D call, TRBD1, has no DNA check behind it. TRBV21-1 counts as a pseudogene. This CDR3 has 16 residues. CDR3 DNA: TGTGCCAGCAGCAAAGTCGTGGCAGGGGAAGATCAGCCCCAGCATTTT. This gives the protein CASSKVVAGEDQPQHF.

V gene TRBV7-3 combines with J gene TRBJ1-1, with no clear D. The CDR3 spans 13 residues. The germline gives CDR1 SGHTA, CDR2 FQGTGA. Trimming removed 0 bases from V and 8 bases from J, with 10 bases in between. The CDR3 protein is CASSLTLTEEAFF. For the CDR3, the DNA is TGTGCCAGCAGCTTAACGTTAACAGAAGAAGCTTTCTTT.

This chain connects TRBV14 to TRBJ2-7, with TRBD2 matching over 10 bases. The CDR3 has 14 amino acids. In germline, CDR1 is SGHDN, CDR2 FVKESK. V lost 7 bases and J lost 2; bases outside the gene matches: 5. CDR3 in amino acids: CASNPAGGPYEQYF. The CDR3 DNA reads as TGTGCCAGCAATCCAGCGGGAGGGCCCTACGAGCAGTACTTC.

The J gene is TRBJ1-3, the V gene TRBV7-2, with TRBD1 identical over 9 bases. Germline CDR1 SGHTA, CDR2 FQGNSA. The CDR3 contains 17 residues. Losses at the gene ends were 5 bases for V and 0 bases for J; bases not matched to a gene: 8. CDR3 coding DNA: TGTGCCAGCAGCCCTTCCGGGACAGGGTTCTCTGGAAACACCATATATTTT. Amino acid sequence: CASSPSGTGFSGNTIYF.

The chain combines TRBV27 with TRBJ2-3, with a possible D match to TRBD2 (5 bases). The germline gives CDR1 MNHEY, CDR2 SMNVEV (reference sequence). V lost 8 bases, J lost 4 bases, and 16 bases lay in between. This CDR3 comprises 14 residues. The CDR3, as DNA: TGTGCCAGCCCAATGCCCATGGAGGCAGATACGCAGTATTTT. This sequence encodes CASPMPMEADTQYF.

The chain recombines TRBV5-1 with TRBJ2-7, with 7 bases fitting TRBD1. Losses at the gene ends were 4 bases for V and 5 bases for J; bases not matched to a gene: 12. This CDR3 has 15 amino acids. Germline V gene lookup returns CDR1 SGHRS and CDR2 YFSETQ. For the CDR3, the DNA is TGCGCCAGCAGCCCGAAGACAGGGAATGCGAACGAGCAGTACTTC. Translation gives CASSPKTGNANEQYF. The full variable domain, completed using reference TRBV5-1 and TRBJ2-7, is KAGVTQTPRYLIKTRGQQVTLSCSPISGHRSVSWYQQTPGQGLQFLFEYFSETQRNKGNFPGRFSGRQFSNSRSEMNVSTLELGDSALYLCASSPKTGNANEQYFGPGTRLTVT.

The gene calls are TRBV30 and TRBJ2-7, with 11 nucleotides matching TRBD2. The J segment lost 3 bases and the V segment lost 0 bases, leaving 10 bases of the junction unmatched. Germline assignment: CDR1 GTSNPN and CDR2 SVGIG (reference sequence). This CDR3 is 17 amino acids long. The CDR3 region is CAWSVRGTGTSGYEQYF. The CDR3 nucleotides are TGTGCCTGGAGTGTAAGGGGGACCGGGACTAGCGGCTACGAGCAGTACTTC.

This chain links TRBV11-3 with TRBJ1-1, with D uncertain. The CDR3 contains 15 residues. V was trimmed by 1 base and J by 1 base, leaving 10 bases between them. The V gene's germline CDR1 is SGHNT and CDR2 YENEEA. CDR3 nucleotides: TGTGCCAGCAGCTTAGGAGGTATTGCGAACACTGAAGCTTTCTTT. Translating gives CASSLGGIANTEAFF.

The chain joins TRBV28 to TRBJ1-5; D is perhaps TRBD1 (6 bases). Germline V CDR1 and CDR2: MDHEN, SYDVKM. Deletions cut 3 bases from V and 2 bases from J, with 17 bases between. CDR3 size: 17 residues. The CDR3 loop reads CASSFYPSGDGNQPQHF. The CDR3 coding sequence is TGTGCCAGCAGTTTCTACCCCTCAGGGGACGGCAATCAGCCCCAGCATTTT.

Comments on this clone: The same CDR3 arises from other DNA sequences in this sample as well. The chain employs TRBV4-3 and TRBJ1-1, with a tentative D call TRBD1 (6 bases). Germline values: CDR1 LGHNA, CDR2 YSLEER. This CDR3 is built from 15 residues. Deletions cut 3 bases from V and 1 base from J, with 12 bases between. CDR3 protein: CASSQGRGSNTEAFF. CDR3 in DNA: TGCGCCAGCAGCCAGGGTAGGGGGTCGAACACTGAAGCTTTCTTT.

The chain is built from TRBV10-3 and TRBJ1-2, with 7 bases aligning to TRBD1. The CDR3 runs to 13 residues. Germline values: CDR1 ENHRY, CDR2 SYGVKD. Unmatched junction bases numbered 9, after V lost 6 bases and J lost 8 bases. CDR3 nucleotide sequence: TGTGCCATCAGCGAACGGGACAGAAGGGGCTACACCTTC. Its translation: CAISERDRRGYTF.

The chain recombines TRBV27 with TRBJ2-3, with 11 positions matching TRBD2. There are 17 residues in the CDR3. V was clipped by 3 bases and J by 8 bases; unmatched bases: 13. Germline assignment: CDR1 MNHEY and CDR2 SMNVEV (reference sequence). The CDR3 loop reads CASSFATSGTRSGTQYF. The CDR3 bases are TGTGCCAGCAGTTTTGCGACTAGCGGGACCCGCTCGGGTACGCAGTATTTT.

This clone has only one observation. The rearrangement links TRBV19 to TRBJ2-7; D call uncertain. V lost 1 base and J 3 bases, leaving 7 bases between the germline ends. Germline values: CDR1 LNHDA, CDR2 SQIVND (reference sequence). The CDR3 loop spans 13 amino acids. The CDR3 nucleotides are TGTGCCAGTAGTATAGCCCAATTCTACGAGCAGTACTTC. Its protein product is CASSIAQFYEQYF. The full variable domain, with the rest looked up from reference TRBV19 and TRBJ2-7, is DGGITQSPKYLFRKEGQNVTLSCEQNLNHDAMYWYRQDPGQGLRLIYYSQIVNDFQKGDIAEGYSVSREKKESFPLTVTSAQKNPTAFYLCASSIAQFYEQYFGPGTRLTVT.

This sequence joins TRBV7-2 and TRBJ1-2; D remains ambiguous. CDR1 and CDR2 from the germline V gene are SGHTA and FQGNSA. V was pared by 1 base and J by 7 bases, with 13 bases between. This CDR3 region has 14 residues. The chain's CDR3 is CASSLGTAGSGYTF. The CDR3, as DNA: TGTGCCAGCAGCTTAGGTACCGCGGGGTCTGGCTACACCTTC.

The chain couples TRBV27 to TRBJ2-7, with 8 positions matching TRBD2. This CDR3 has 15 amino acids. CDR1 and CDR2 from the germline V gene are MNHEY and SMNVEV (reference sequence). Germline trimming cut 3 bases from V and 5 bases from J; bases unmatched to any gene: 9. CDR3 in DNA: TGTGCCAGCAGTTTTAGCGGGGCCTGGGTAAACGAGCAGTACTTC. Translating it yields CASSFSGAWVNEQYF.

The chain combines TRBV7-6 with TRBJ2-7, with 11 bases matching TRBD2. This CDR3 has 16 residues. V lost 6 bases, J lost 2 bases, and 9 bases stayed unmatched. Germline V CDR1 and CDR2: SGHVS, FNYEAQ. The CDR3 spells CASRATSGSSPYEQYF. CDR3 nucleotide sequence: TGTGCCAGCAGGGCCACTAGCGGGAGTTCCCCCTACGAGCAGTACTTC. The full variable domain, rest sourced from reference TRBV7-6 and TRBJ2-7, is GAGVSQSPRYKVTKRGQDVALRCDPISGHVSLYWYRQALGQGPEFLTYFNYEAQQDKSGLPNDRFSAERPEGSISTLTIQRTEQRDSAMYRCASRATSGSSPYEQYFGPGTRLTVT.